The 10 T cell receptor beta chains in this list originate from one sample, sequenced in a study of blood T cell repertoires in COVID-19. Assay: immunoSEQ multiplex PCR; the TCRdb copy retains only in-frame clones and omits some. The sample holds 63,000 or so clones; about 81% are singletons and the top ten take around 9.2%. Sample: peripheral blood. The source is a human donor in a cohort sampled during active COVID-19.

The V gene is TRBV27, the J gene TRBJ1-6, with D perhaps TRBD1 (6 bases). This CDR3 is 13 amino acids long. V gave up 2 bases and J gave up 9 bases, with 8 bases separating them. Germline V gene lookup returns CDR1 MNHEY and CDR2 SMNVEV (reference sequence). The CDR3 DNA reads as TGTGCCAGCAGTTTAACAGGGCGTTCACCCCTCCACTTT. Translation gives CASSLTGRSPLHF.

The chain couples TRBV4-2 to TRBJ1-3; D is unclear. V was clipped by 1 base and J by 4 bases, with 11 bases between them. Germline assignment: CDR1 LGHNA and CDR2 YNFKEQ. The CDR3 spans 15 residues. The CDR3 is CASSQGEGAGNTIYF. The CDR3 region has the DNA TGTGCCAGCAGCCAAGGAGAGGGAGCCGGAAACACCATATATTTT.

CDR3 sequence (DNA): TGTGCCAGCAGTGACGGATGGCAGGGTGGCTATGGCTACACCTTC. This sequence encodes CASSDGWQGGYGYTF. V is TRBV6-1 and J is TRBJ1-2; possibly TRBD1 for D (5 bases). V was pared by 3 bases and J by 4 bases, with 15 bases between. In germline, CDR1 is MNHNS, CDR2 SASEGT. The CDR3 extends over 15 amino acids.

This chain connects TRBV6-5 to TRBJ2-7; 7 nucleotides agree with TRBD1. V lost 6 bases and J lost 7; bases outside the gene matches: 12. Looked up from germline, CDR1 is MNHEY and CDR2 is SVGAGI. The CDR3 is made up of 14 amino acids. The CDR3 is CASRRGQVAAEQYF. CDR3 sequence (DNA): TGTGCCAGCAGGCGTGGACAGGTCGCGGCAGAGCAGTACTTC.

The CDR3 loop is CASSQDPVSGIGLETQYF. CDR3 nucleotides: TGCGCCAGCAGCCAAGATCCCGTCAGCGGGATTGGTTTAGAGACCCAGTACTTC. The chain joins TRBV4-1 to TRBJ2-5; 7 bases fit TRBD2. The trim removed 0 bases at V and 4 bases at J, leaving 14 bases unmatched. Germline CDR1 reads MGHRA; CDR2 reads YSYEKL. This CDR3 contains 18 residues.

The V gene is TRBV24-1, the J gene TRBJ1-1; D is possibly TRBD1 (6 bases). Trimming removed 3 bases at V and 8 bases at J, with 12 bases between. CDR1 and CDR2 (germline): KGHDR, SFDVKD. The CDR3 has 13 amino acids. The CDR3 sequence is CATSDSYREEAFF. The DNA of the CDR3 is TGTGCCACCAGTGATAGCTACAGGGAGGAAGCTTTCTTT.

This chain links TRBV9 with TRBJ1-3, with D uncertain. V was cut by 2 bases and J by 0 bases, with 6 bases left in between. The CDR3 runs to 14 residues. Germline loops: CDR1 SGDLS, CDR2 YYNGEE. For the CDR3, the DNA is TGTGCCAGCAGCGTCTCGGTCTCTGGAAACACCATATATTTT. Translated, it gives CASSVSVSGNTIYF.

This chain links TRBV12-3 or TRBV12-4 with TRBJ2-7, with D possibly TRBD1 on 6 matching bases. The CDR3 is 13 residues long. Trimming shortened V by 4 bases and J by 4 bases, and 11 bases separated the two germline ends. Here the CDR3 DNA reads TGTGCCAGCAGTTGGACAGACATTTACGAGCAGTACTTC. Amino acids: CASSWTDIYEQYF.

The chain is built from TRBV11-3 and TRBJ2-1; 15 nucleotides align to TRBD2. The V and J ends lost 4 bases and 7 bases, in that order; junction bases with no gene match: 5. The germline gives CDR1 SGHNT, CDR2 YENEEA. This CDR3 region has 16 residues. The CDR3 sequence: CASSSTGTSGRNEQFF. The CDR3 bases are TGTGCCAGCAGCTCCACCGGGACTAGCGGGAGGAATGAGCAGTTCTTC.

The V and J genes are TRBV4-3 and TRBJ1-5, with TRBD1 matching over 7 bases. Trimming removed 1 base from V and 2 bases from J; junction bases left unmatched: 8. The germline CDR1 and CDR2 sequences are LGHNA and YSLEER. The CDR3 consists of 17 residues. CDR3 sequence (DNA): TGCGCCAGCAGCCAAGCGTGGGACAGCCGGGGCAATCAGCCCCAGCATTTT. Its protein product is CASSQAWDSRGNQPQHF.